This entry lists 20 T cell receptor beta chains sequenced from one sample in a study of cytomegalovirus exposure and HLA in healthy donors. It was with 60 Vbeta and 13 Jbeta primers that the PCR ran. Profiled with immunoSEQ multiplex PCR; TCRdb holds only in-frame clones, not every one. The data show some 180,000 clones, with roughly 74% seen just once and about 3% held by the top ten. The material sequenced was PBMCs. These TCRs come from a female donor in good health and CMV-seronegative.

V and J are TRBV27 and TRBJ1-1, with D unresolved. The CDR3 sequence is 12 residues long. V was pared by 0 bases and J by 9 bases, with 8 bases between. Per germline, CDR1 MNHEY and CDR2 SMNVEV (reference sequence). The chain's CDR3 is CASSLSRGQAFF. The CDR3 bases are TGTGCCAGCAGTTTATCTAGAGGGCAAGCTTTCTTT.

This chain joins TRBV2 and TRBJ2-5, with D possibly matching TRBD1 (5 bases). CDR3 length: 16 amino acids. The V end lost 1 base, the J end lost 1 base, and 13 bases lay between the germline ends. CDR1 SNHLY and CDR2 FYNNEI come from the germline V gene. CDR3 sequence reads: CASSEEDVRVQETQYF. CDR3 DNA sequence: TGTGCCAGCAGTGAAGAAGACGTCAGGGTCCAAGAGACCCAGTACTTC.

This CDR3 reads CASRTLVSNEKLFF. In DNA, the CDR3 is TGTGCCAGCAGGACCCTAGTTTCTAATGAAAAACTGTTTTTT. This chain joins TRBV27 and TRBJ1-4; no reliable D call. The CDR3 is made up of 14 amino acids. The V gene's germline CDR1 is MNHEY and CDR2 SMNVEV (reference sequence). Trimming cost V 6 bases and J 3 bases, with 11 bases left between them.

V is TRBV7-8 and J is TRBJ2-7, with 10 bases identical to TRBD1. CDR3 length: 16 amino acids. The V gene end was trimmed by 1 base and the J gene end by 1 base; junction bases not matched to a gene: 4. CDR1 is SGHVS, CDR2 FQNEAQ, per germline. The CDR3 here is CASSLGDRGVSYEQYF. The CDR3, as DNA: TGTGCCAGCAGCTTAGGGGACAGGGGCGTATCCTACGAGCAGTACTTC.

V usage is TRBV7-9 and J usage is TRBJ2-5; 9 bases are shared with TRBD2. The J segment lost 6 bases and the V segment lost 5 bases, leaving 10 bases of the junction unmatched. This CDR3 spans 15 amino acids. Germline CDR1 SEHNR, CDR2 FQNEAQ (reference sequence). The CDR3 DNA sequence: TGTGCCAGCAGCCAGAAGGCGGGAGGGATGAAGACCCAGTACTTC. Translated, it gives CASSQKAGGMKTQYF.

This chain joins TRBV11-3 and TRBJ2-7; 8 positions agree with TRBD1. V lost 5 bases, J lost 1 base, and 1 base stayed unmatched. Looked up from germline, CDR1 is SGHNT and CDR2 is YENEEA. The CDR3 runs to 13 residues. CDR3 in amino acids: CASSRQGSYEQYF. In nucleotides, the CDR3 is TGTGCCAGCAGCCGACAGGGGTCCTACGAGCAGTACTTC.

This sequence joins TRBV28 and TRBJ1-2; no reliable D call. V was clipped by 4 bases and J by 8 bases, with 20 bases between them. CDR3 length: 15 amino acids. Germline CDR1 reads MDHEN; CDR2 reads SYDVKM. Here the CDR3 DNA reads TGTGCCAGCAGTTCCCAATTATCCGGAGCCGGGGGCTACACCTTC. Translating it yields CASSSQLSGAGGYTF.

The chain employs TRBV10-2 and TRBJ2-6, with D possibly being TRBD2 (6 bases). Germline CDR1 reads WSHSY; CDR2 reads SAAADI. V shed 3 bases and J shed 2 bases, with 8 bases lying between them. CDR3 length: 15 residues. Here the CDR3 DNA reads TGCGCCAGCAGTGAATGGGGGGCTGGGGCCAACGTCCTGACTTTC. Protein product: CASSEWGAGANVLTF.

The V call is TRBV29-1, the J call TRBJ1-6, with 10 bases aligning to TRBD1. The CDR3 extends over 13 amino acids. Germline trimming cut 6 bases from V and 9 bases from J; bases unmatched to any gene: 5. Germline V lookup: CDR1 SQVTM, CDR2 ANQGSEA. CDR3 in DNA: TGCAGCGTCCGACAGGGGGCAGGTTCACCCCTCCACTTT. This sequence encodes CSVRQGAGSPLHF.

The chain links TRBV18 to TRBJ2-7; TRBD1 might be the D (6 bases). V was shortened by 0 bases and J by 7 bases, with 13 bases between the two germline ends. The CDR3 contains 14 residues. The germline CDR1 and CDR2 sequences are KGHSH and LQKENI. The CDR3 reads CASSPPDRFGEQYF. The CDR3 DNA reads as TGTGCCAGCTCACCACCAGACAGGTTTGGGGAGCAGTACTTC.

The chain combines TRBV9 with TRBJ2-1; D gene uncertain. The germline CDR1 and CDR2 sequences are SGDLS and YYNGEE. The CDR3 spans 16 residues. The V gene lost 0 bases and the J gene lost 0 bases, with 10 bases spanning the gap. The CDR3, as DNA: TGTGCCAGCAGCGTAGAACAGTCGAACTCCTACAATGAGCAGTTCTTC. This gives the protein CASSVEQSNSYNEQFF. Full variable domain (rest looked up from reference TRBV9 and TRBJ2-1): DSGVTQTPKHLITATGQRVTLRCSPRSGDLSVYWYQQSLDQGLQFLIQYYNGEERAKGNILERFSAQQFPDLHSELNLSSLELGDSALYFCASSVEQSNSYNEQFFGPGTRLTVL.

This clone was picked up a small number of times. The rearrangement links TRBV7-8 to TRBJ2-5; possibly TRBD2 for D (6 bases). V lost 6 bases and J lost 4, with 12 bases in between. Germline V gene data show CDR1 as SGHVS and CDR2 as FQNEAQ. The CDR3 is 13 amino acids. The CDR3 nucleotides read TGTGCCAGCAGTCTAGGAGGGTTAGAGACCCAGTACTTC. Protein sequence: CASSLGGLETQYF.

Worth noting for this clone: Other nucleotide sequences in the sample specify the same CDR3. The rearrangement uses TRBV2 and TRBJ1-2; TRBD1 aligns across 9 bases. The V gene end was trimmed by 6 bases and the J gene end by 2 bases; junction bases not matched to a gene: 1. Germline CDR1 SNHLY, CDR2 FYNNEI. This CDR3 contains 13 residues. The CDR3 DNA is TGTGCCAGCAGGGGACAGGGAAACTATGGCTACACCTTC. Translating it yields CASRGQGNYGYTF.

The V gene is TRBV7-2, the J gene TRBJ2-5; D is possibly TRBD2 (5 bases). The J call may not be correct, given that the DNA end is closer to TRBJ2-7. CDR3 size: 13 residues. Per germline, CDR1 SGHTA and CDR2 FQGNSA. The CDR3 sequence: CASSLARAYEQYF. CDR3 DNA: TGTGCCAGCAGCTTAGCGCGGGCCTACGAGCAGTACTTC.

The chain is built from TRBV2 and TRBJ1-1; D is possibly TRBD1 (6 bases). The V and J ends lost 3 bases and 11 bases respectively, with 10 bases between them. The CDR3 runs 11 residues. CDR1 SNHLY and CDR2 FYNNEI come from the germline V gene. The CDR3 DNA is TGTGCCAGCAGTGAGATGGGGGCCGCTTTCTTT. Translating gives CASSEMGAAFF. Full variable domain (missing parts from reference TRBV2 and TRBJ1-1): EPEVTQTPSHQVTQMGQEVILRCVPISNHLYFYWYRQILGQKVEFLVSFYNNEISEKSEIFDDQFSVERPDGSNFTLKIRSTKLEDSAMYFCASSEMGAAFFGQGTRLTVV.

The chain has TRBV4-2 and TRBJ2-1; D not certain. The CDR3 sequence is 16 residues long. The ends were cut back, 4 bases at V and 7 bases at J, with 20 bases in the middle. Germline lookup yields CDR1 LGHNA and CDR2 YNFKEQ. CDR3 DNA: TGTGCCAGCAGCCCCGAAAACTCCCTCTTAATGAATGAGCAGTTCTTC. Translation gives CASSPENSLLMNEQFF.

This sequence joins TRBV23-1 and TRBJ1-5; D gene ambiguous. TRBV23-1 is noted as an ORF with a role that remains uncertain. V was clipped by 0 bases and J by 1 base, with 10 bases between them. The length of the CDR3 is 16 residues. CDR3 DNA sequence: TGCGCCAGCAGTCAATCTGGAGGGTTCAGCAATCAGCCCCAGCATTTT. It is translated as CASSQSGGFSNQPQHF.

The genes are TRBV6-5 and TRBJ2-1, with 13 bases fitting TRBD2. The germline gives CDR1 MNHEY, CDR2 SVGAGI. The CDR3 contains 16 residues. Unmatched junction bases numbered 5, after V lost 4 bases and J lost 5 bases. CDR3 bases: TGTGCCAGCAGTTCCTCCGGGACTAGCGGGGACAATGAGCAGTTCTTC. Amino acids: CASSSSGTSGDNEQFF.

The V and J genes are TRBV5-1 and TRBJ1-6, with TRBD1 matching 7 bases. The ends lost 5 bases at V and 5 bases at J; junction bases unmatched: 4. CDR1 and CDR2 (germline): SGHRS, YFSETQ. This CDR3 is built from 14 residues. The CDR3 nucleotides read TGCGCCAGCAGGCGTGGGACAGATAATTCACCCCTCCACTTT. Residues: CASRRGTDNSPLHF.

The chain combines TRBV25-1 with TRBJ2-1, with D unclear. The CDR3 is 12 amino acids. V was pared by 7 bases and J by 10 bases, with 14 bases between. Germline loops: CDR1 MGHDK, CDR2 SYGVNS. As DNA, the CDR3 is TGTGCCAGCATGCGGATCCGTGGGGAGCAGTTCTTC. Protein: CASMRIRGEQFF.